This is a list of T cell receptor beta chains from one sample in a study of blood T cell repertoires in COVID-19. Measured with immunoSEQ multiplex PCR; TCRdb has only the in-frame clones, and not every one. Among 60,000 to 70,000 clones listed, 65% to 90% were seen once. The material sequenced was peripheral blood. These receptors originate from a man aged 55-75 years with acute or convalescent COVID-19. CDR3s leave out the opening cysteine and the closing phenylalanine or tryptophan. The size of a clone is reported for some rows only, either as once, few or many, or as a class for expanded clones.

j_call clone_size v_call cdr3_aa
TRBJ2-3 few TRBV5-1 ASSFTGLGTDTQY
TRBJ2-1 . TRBV5-5 ASSLAESSYNEQF
TRBJ1-5 few TRBV10-2 ASSESKAGPQPQH
TRBJ1-6 . TRBV13 ASSLRDRGNSPLH
TRBJ1-1 . TRBV5-1 ASSVQGGNTEAF
TRBJ2-3 . TRBV9 ASSVDPRGSTDTQY
TRBJ2-3 . TRBV19 ASSISSGGRDTQY
TRBJ1-5 . TRBV2 ASRRDQPQH
TRBJ2-3 . TRBV19 ASSIKQGTDTQY
TRBJ2-7 . TRBV19 ASSIEAGSYEQY
TRBJ1-5 once TRBV6-1 ASSDNRAYLDQPQH
TRBJ2-3 . TRBV11-2 ASSGVGLAHDTQY
TRBJ1-3 . TRBV7-2 ASSFGGGGNTIY
TRBJ2-1 few TRBV11-2 ASSLDLSNEQF
TRBJ2-1 . TRBV18 ASSPPIQAGGNEQF
TRBJ2-7 . TRBV5-8 ASSPYTGQQQY
TRBJ2-2 . TRBV11-2 ASSRTATNTGELF
TRBJ2-1 . TRBV5-1 ASSFIAGGLYNEQF
TRBJ2-7 few TRBV6-2/TRBV6-3 ASSLSGGTPYEQY
TRBJ2-6 . TRBV7-8 ASSLLLLIAGANVLT
TRBJ1-3 . TRBV7-2 ASSRDRTTSGNTIY
TRBJ2-1 . TRBV5-4 ASSFSRGGGNEQF
TRBJ2-3 . TRBV11-2 ASNGGSLADTQY
TRBJ2-1 . TRBV3-1/TRBV3-2 ASSQGGLNEQF
TRBJ1-1 . TRBV5-1 ASSLGESEAF
TRBJ1-5 . TRBV5-1 ASSLDGGNQPQH
TRBJ1-1 . TRBV25-1 ASRDSRGVSTEAF
TRBJ2-3 . TRBV19 ASSIWGASGGLI
TRBJ1-5 . TRBV24-1 ATSDSGQGGARSVQPQH
TRBJ1-2 once TRBV19 ASSIGSQGGYT
TRBJ2-2 few TRBV5-1 ASRMGGGTGELF
TRBJ1-2 . TRBV19 ASSIAQGIGYT
TRBJ1-2 . TRBV5-1 ASSPRPGTVNYGYT
TRBJ2-5 . TRBV5-8 ASSQGLAGTYQETQY
TRBJ2-1 . TRBV7-8 ASSFSGGTYNEQF
TRBJ1-5 . TRBV18 ASSPPDNQPQH
TRBJ2-2 . TRBV4-1 ASSQDTTGDTGELF
TRBJ1-5 . TRBV2 ASMGQGNQPQH
TRBJ2-3 . TRBV5-1 ASSSRTGGKTDTQY
TRBJ1-6 . TRBV6-2/TRBV6-3 ASSWTGEGSPLH
TRBJ2-7 . TRBV19 ASSIGRTSGGYEQY
TRBJ1-3 . TRBV2 ASTNEGGTGVGRNTIY
TRBJ2-7 . TRBV6-6 ASLRGGTGGHEQY
TRBJ2-7 . TRBV7-2 ASSLGTEYEQY
TRBJ2-1 . TRBV11-2 ASSKRLAGGGSYNEQF
TRBJ2-2 . TRBV5-4 ASSLEGGWSGELF
TRBJ1-6 . TRBV18 ASSPNRGDSPLH
TRBJ2-2 . TRBV5-4 ASSPPNTGELF
TRBJ1-5 few TRBV6-4 ASRADQPQH
TRBJ1-1 . TRBV5-1 ASSHGNTEAF
TRBJ1-1 few TRBV7-2 ASSSLGDTEAF
TRBJ2-4 . TRBV7-8 ASSLDSTQIGQTKNIQY
TRBJ2-1 once TRBV3-1/TRBV3-2 ASSSSGGTIYNEQF
TRBJ1-1 . TRBV9 ASSVGSTNTEAF
TRBJ2-7 . TRBV13 ASSLGDRAYEQY
TRBJ1-1 . TRBV30 AWHGDRNTEAF